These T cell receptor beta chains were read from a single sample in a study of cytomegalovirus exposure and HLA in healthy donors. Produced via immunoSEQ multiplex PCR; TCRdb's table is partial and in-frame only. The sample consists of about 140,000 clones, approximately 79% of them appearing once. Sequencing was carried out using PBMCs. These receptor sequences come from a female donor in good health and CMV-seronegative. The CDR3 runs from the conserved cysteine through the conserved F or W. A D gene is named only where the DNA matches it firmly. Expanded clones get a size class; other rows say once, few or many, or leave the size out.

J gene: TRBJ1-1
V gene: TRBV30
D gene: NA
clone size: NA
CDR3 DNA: TGTGCCCGGACCCACCAGGTGAAAGACACTGAAGCTTTCTTT
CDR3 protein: CARTHQVKDTEAFF

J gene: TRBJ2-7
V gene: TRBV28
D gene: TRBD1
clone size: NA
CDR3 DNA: TGTGCCAGCAGCCTCGGGCAGGGGGCAGCCGAGCAGTACTTC
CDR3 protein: CASSLGQGAAEQYF

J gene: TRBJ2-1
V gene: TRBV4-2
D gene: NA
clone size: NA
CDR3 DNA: TGTGCCAGCAGCCAACTGAATGAGCAGTTCTTC
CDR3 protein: CASSQLNEQFF

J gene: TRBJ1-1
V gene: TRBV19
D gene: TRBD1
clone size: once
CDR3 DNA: TGTGCCAGTATGAGGGACAGGGTGAGCACTGAAGCTTTCTTT
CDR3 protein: CASMRDRVSTEAFF

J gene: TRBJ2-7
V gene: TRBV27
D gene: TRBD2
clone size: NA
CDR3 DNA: TGTGCCAGCAGGGGGACTAGCGGGGCCTCCTACGAGCAGTACTTC
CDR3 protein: CASRGTSGASYEQYF

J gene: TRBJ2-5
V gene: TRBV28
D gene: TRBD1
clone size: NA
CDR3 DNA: TGTGCCAGCAGCCCACAGGGGAGTGAAGAGACCCAGTACTTC
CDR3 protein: CASSPQGSEETQYF

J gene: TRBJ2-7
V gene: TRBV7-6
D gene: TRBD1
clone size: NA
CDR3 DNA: TGTGCCAGCAGCTTAGCCCCCGTAGGGACAGGGGGTAGATCTAGCTCCTACGAGCAGTACTTC
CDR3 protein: CASSLAPVGTGGRSSSYEQYF

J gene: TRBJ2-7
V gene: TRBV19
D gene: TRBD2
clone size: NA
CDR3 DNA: TGTGCCAGTAGCCCTGGACTAGCGGGAGTCGAGCAGTACTTC
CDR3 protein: CASSPGLAGVEQYF

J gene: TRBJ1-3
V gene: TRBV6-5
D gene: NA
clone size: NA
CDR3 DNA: TGTGCCAGCAGTTACTCGATATCCAGCGGACGCACCATATATTTT
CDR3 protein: CASSYSISSGRTIYF

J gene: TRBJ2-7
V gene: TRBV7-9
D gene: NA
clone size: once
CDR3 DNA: TGTGCCAGCGAGCTAGCGTCATCCTACGAGCAGTACTTC
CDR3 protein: CASELASSYEQYF

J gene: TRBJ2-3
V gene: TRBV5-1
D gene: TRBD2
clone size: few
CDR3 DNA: TGCGCCAGCATCGCGGCTAGCGGGGTCAGCACAGATACGCAGTATTTT
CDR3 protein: CASIAASGVSTDTQYF

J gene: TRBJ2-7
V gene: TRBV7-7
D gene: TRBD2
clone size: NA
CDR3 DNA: TGTGCTAGCAGCCTGGGACTAGGAGGGGGCTACGAGCAGTACTTC
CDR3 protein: CASSLGLGGGYEQYF

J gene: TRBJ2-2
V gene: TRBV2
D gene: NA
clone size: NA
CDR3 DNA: TGTGCCAGCAGGCGGACCGGGGAGCTGTTTTTT
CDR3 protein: CASRRTGELFF

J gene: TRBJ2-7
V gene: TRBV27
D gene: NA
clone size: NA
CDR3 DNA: TGTGCCAGCAGCTCCGGTGGCTCCTACGAGCAGTACTTC
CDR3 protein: CASSSGGSYEQYF

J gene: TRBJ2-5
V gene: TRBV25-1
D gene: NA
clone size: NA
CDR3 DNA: TGTGCCAGCATCGGGTGGGGAGGAGACCAAGAGACCCAGTACTTC
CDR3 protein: CASIGWGGDQETQYF

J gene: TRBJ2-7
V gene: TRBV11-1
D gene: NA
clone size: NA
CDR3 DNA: TGTGCCAGCAGCCCGACTTCTGGCTACGAGCAGTACTTC
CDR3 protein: CASSPTSGYEQYF

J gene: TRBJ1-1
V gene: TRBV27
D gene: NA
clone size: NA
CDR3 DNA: TGTGCCAGCAGTTTTGTTATGAACACTGAAGCTTTCTTT
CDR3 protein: CASSFVMNTEAFF

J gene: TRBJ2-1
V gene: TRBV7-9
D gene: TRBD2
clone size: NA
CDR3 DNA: TGTGCCAGCAGCTTCATTCCTAGCGGGAGTTATGAGCAGTTCTTC
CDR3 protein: CASSFIPSGSYEQFF